This record concerns one TCR beta chain sequence. Its specificity is unknown. This sample is part of a study of cytomegalovirus exposure and HLA in healthy donors. The PCR employed 60 Vbeta primers together with 13 Jbeta primers. Method: immunoSEQ multiplex PCR; TCRdb's copy keeps in-frame clones and lacks some. The sample totals some 130,000 clones. General study points: Researchers catalogued about 150 TCR beta chains as cytomegalovirus-associated.

Per the germline V gene, CDR1 is SGHRS and CDR2 is YFSETQ. Trimming took 3 bases from V and 10 from J; bases not matched to a gene: 16. This CDR3 has 17 residues. Input material: PBMCs. The chain recombines TRBV5-1 with TRBJ2-7, with 13 bases lining up with TRBD2. The receptor was derived from a woman aged 40 to 55 in good health and CMV-seropositive. The CDR3 is CASSSFTGTSGTGLQYF. As DNA, the CDR3 is TGCGCCAGCAGCTCTTTTACCGGGACTAGCGGGACTGGGTTACAGTACTTC.